Presented here are 20 T cell receptor beta chains from one specimen sequenced in a study of T-cell reconstitution after alpha-beta-depleted transplantation in children. Unique molecular identifiers were incorporated into the prepared TCRbeta library. TCRdb re-called the PCR reads through MiXCR, storing one row per CDR3 protein. The sample holds 600,000 to 700,000 distinct CDR3 sequences, 10% to 15% seen once. Here the sequenced sample was PBMCs, taken before TCRalphabeta/CD19-depleted stem cell transplant. The receptor set was obtained from a girl aged 2-10 years with congenital amegakaryocytic thrombocytopenia, due to receive a stem cell transplant.

This clonotype has at least ten counts. The chain recombines TRBV20-1 with TRBJ2-2; possible D gene TRBD1, 6 bases. The CDR3 has 12 residues. The germline V and J ends were trimmed by 2 bases and 8 bases, with 9 bases remaining between them. The germline V gene has CDR1 DFQATT and CDR2 SNEGSKA (reference sequence). CDR3 nucleotide sequence: TGCAGTGCTAGACCCACAGGGGGGGAGCTGTTTTTT. This codes for CSARPTGGELFF.

This clonotype was recorded a few times. The V gene is TRBV7-3, the J gene TRBJ2-5; D is uncertain. Trimming took 8 bases from V and 2 from J, leaving 15 bases between them. CDR1 and CDR2 from the germline V gene are SGHTA and FQGTGA. The CDR3 extends over 14 amino acids. The CDR3 sequence: CASFVDTSQETQYF. The DNA of the CDR3 is TGTGCCAGCTTCGTCGACACCTCGCAAGAGACCCAGTACTTC.

The table lists this clonotype with many counts. The chain is built from TRBV28 and TRBJ2-2, with a possible D match to TRBD1 (6 bases). The CDR3 runs 14 residues. V dropped 6 bases and J dropped 6 bases, with 14 bases sitting between them. Germline V lookup: CDR1 MDHEN, CDR2 SYDVKM. The CDR3 DNA reads TGTGCCAGCAGCCAACAGGGCGAGTCCGGGGAGCTGTTTTTT. Its translation is CASSQQGESGELFF.

The chain carries TRBV12-3 or TRBV12-4 and TRBJ2-7; 10 bases line up with TRBD2. The junction had 8 bases not matched to a gene; V was cut back by 4 bases and J by 5 bases. The CDR3 contains 15 residues. The CDR3 loop is CASSSSSGRTDEQYF. CDR3 DNA: TGTGCCAGCAGTTCATCTAGCGGGAGAACGGACGAGCAGTACTTC.

With respect to this clonotype: It may be a read error: a sequence one base away is much more abundant. V is TRBV4-2 and J is TRBJ2-3, with D uncertain. Germline CDR1 and CDR2: LGHNA and YNFKEQ. There are 13 residues in the CDR3. The DNA for the CDR3 is TGTTCCAGCAGCCCGAACCTTCCAGATACGCAGTATTTT. Translation: CSSSPNLPDTQYF.

This sequence joins TRBV18 and TRBJ2-5; perhaps TRBD2 as D (5 bases). Trimming shortened V by 3 bases and J by 7 bases, and 12 bases separated the two germline ends. Germline V gives CDR1 KGHSH, CDR2 LQKENI. This CDR3 spans 13 amino acids. The CDR3 DNA reads as TGTGCCAGCTCACCGGACCGTGAGGGGACCCAGTACTTC. Translated: CASSPDREGTQYF.

This clonotype occurred many times. The V call is TRBV5-5, the J call TRBJ2-3; D might be TRBD2 (5 bases). Trimming took 0 bases from V and 4 from J, leaving 12 bases between them. Germline V gene sequence: CDR1 SGHKS, CDR2 YYEKEE (reference sequence). The CDR3 is 15 amino acids. The DNA for the CDR3 is TGTGCCAGCAGCTTGGCGCTAGCTGGGGCAGATACGCAGTATTTT. It yields the protein CASSLALAGADTQYF. Combining the CDR3 with reference TRBV5-5 and TRBJ2-3 gives the whole variable domain DAGVTQSPTHLIKTRGQQVTLRCSPISGHKSVSWYQQVLGQGPQFIFQYYEKEERGRGNFPDRFSARQFPNYSSELNVNALLLGDSALYLCASSLALAGADTQYFGPGTRLTVL.

This clonotype was seen ten or more times. This chain uses TRBV5-1 with TRBJ2-7; 10 nucleotides match TRBD2. The CDR3 has 17 residues. V trimming: 1 base; J trimming: 0 bases; junction bases outside the gene matches: 7. The germline V gene has CDR1 SGHRS and CDR2 YFSETQ. The CDR3 region is CASSLPASGSSSYEQYF. The CDR3 DNA is TGCGCCAGCAGCTTGCCGGCTAGCGGGAGCAGCTCCTACGAGCAGTACTTC.

This clonotype was seen many times. This sequence joins TRBV5-1 and TRBJ2-2, with TRBD1 matching 8 bases. CDR3 length equals 17 residues. V dropped 4 bases and J dropped 5; count of bases not matched to a gene: 13. Germline V gene lookup returns CDR1 SGHRS and CDR2 YFSETQ. CDR3 sequence: CASSPGTGGSRTGELFF. The CDR3, as DNA: TGCGCCAGCAGCCCCGGGACAGGAGGATCGAGAACCGGGGAGCTGTTTTTT.

This clonotype occurred many times. A junction end diverges from the germline sequence, so it may reflect a read error. The J gene is TRBJ1-1, the V gene TRBV12-3 or TRBV12-4; a weak D match, TRBD1 (5 bases). The CDR3 extends over 14 amino acids. The CDR3 loop reads CATFKQAGNPEAFF. The CDR3 DNA reads as TGTGCCACCTTCAAGCAAGCAGGGAACCCTGAAGCTTTCTTT.

This chain uses TRBV14 with TRBJ2-3; TRBD1 matches 9 bases. The CDR3 totals 15 residues. The germline V gene encodes CDR1 SGHDN and CDR2 FVKESK. Trimming took 5 bases from V and 4 from J; bases not matched to a gene: 7. The CDR3: CASSDDRGVADTQYF. CDR3 coding DNA: TGTGCCAGCAGCGACGACAGGGGGGTCGCAGATACGCAGTATTTT.

This clonotype occurred many times. This rearrangement joins TRBV9 to TRBJ2-7; no reliable D call. Germline CDR1 SGDLS, CDR2 YYNGEE. V lost 0 bases to trimming and J lost 2 bases, with 9 bases between them. The CDR3 consists of 14 residues. The CDR3 DNA follows: TGTGCCAGCAGCGTAGCCGTCAGCCCCTACGAGCAGTACTTC. It encodes CASSVAVSPYEQYF.

This clonotype was seen at least ten times. The rearrangement links TRBV6-1 to TRBJ2-3, with 11 bases that match TRBD2. CDR3 length: 15 residues. The junction had 8 bases not matched to a gene; V was cut back by 5 bases and J by 7 bases. Germline assignment: CDR1 MNHNS and CDR2 SASEGT. The CDR3 spells CASSQTSGMFYTQYF. The CDR3 region has the DNA TGTGCCAGCAGTCAGACTAGCGGGATGTTTTATACGCAGTATTTT.

In this sample, this clonotype turned up many times. The chain links TRBV7-9 to TRBJ2-1; a possible D gene is TRBD2 (5 bases). The CDR3 has 12 residues. The V end lost 4 bases, the J end lost 8 bases, and 9 bases lay between the germline ends. Germline CDR1 and CDR2: SEHNR and FQNEAQ (reference sequence). The chain's CDR3 is CASSWRSDEQFF. CDR3 sequence (DNA): TGTGCCAGCAGCTGGAGGTCCGATGAGCAGTTCTTC. The variable domain in full, with the rest retrieved from reference TRBV7-9 and TRBJ2-1, is DTGVSQNPRHKITKRGQNVTFRCDPISEHNRLYWYRQTLGQGPEFLTYFQNEAQLEKSRLLSDRFSAERPKGSFSTLEIQRTEQGDSAMYLCASSWRSDEQFFGPGTRLTVL.

V usage is TRBV7-9 and J usage is TRBJ2-2; 8 nucleotides match TRBD1. The germline V gene has CDR1 SEHNR and CDR2 FQNEAQ (reference sequence). V lost 3 bases to trimming and J lost 4 bases; unmatched junction nucleotides: 4. The CDR3 length is 15 residues. In DNA, the CDR3 is TGTGCCAGCAGCTTTCTGACAGGGGTCACCGGGGAGCTGTTTTTT. Translation: CASSFLTGVTGELFF.

This clonotype has at least ten counts. The V and J genes are TRBV28 and TRBJ1-2, with 7 bases that match TRBD1. V shed 7 bases and J 3 bases; nucleotides not matched to a gene: 8. The CDR3 totals 14 residues. Per germline, CDR1 MDHEN and CDR2 SYDVKM. The CDR3 nucleotides read TGTGCCAGCAATCTGAGGGGGCTGCACTATGGCTACACCTTC. Amino acids: CASNLRGLHYGYTF.

This chain links TRBV28 with TRBJ2-2, with 9 bases matching TRBD1. V shed 4 bases, J shed 5 bases, and the junction held 5 bases outside the gene matches. In germline, CDR1 is MDHEN, CDR2 SYDVKM. This CDR3 is 15 amino acids long. The CDR3 region has the DNA TGTGCCAGCAGTTCGGTGACAGGGGGGACCGGGGAGCTGTTTTTT. This gives the protein CASSSVTGGTGELFF.

Turning to this clonotype: A much larger clone differs from this one at a single base, so this may be a read error. The J gene is TRBJ1-1, the V gene TRBV19; 7 bases are a match to TRBD1. Germline-derived CDR1 and CDR2 are LNHDA and SQIVND (reference sequence). The CDR3 has 14 amino acids. For the CDR3, the DNA is TGTGCCAGTACGGACAGGCAGGTGAACACTGCAGCTTTCTTT. Residues: CASTDRQVNTAAFF.

This clonotype was observed many times. J is TRBJ1-2 and V is TRBV12-3 or TRBV12-4, with D unclear. Trimming left V 2 bases short and J 6 bases short, with 16 bases between. This CDR3 contains 15 residues. The CDR3 protein is CASSLSAISMNGYTF. CDR3 nucleotide sequence: TGTGCCAGCAGTTTATCGGCCATATCTATGAATGGCTACACCTTC.

The gene calls are TRBV15 and TRBJ2-5; TRBD2 might be the D (6 bases). This CDR3 has 15 residues. Trimming took 5 bases from V and 5 from J, leaving 18 bases between them. Germline V gene data show CDR1 as LNHNV and CDR2 as YYDKDF (reference sequence). The CDR3 bases are TGTGCCACCAGCTCGGGCGGGACTTTAGTGGAGACCCAGTACTTC. Protein sequence: CATSSGGTLVETQYF.